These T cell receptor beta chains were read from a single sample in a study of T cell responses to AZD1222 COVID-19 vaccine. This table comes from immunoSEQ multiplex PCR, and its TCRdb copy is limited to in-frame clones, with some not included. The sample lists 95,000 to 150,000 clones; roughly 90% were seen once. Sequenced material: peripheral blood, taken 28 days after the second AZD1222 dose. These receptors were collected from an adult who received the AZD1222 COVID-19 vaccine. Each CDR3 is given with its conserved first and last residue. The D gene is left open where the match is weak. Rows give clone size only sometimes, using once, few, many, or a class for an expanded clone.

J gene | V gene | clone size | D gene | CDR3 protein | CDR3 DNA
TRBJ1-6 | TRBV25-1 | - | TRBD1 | CASSERSSGQGRSPLHF | TGTGCCAGCAGTGAAAGGTCCTCTGGACAGGGTCGTTCACCCCTCCACTTT
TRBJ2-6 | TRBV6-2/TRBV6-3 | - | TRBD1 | CASSYAGGSGANVLTF | TGTGCCAGCAGTTACGCAGGGGGTAGTGGGGCCAACGTCCTGACTTTC
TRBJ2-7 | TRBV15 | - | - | CATSPARARYEQYF | TGTGCCACCAGCCCCGCGCGGGCTCGGTACGAGCAGTACTTC
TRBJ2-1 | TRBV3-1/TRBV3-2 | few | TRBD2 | CASSQGLAGASEQFF | TGTGCCAGCAGCCAAGGACTAGCGGGAGCCAGTGAGCAGTTCTTC
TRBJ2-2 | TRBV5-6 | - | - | CASSLLRPNTGELFF | TGTGCCAGCAGCTTGCTCCGACCGAACACCGGGGAGCTGTTTTTT
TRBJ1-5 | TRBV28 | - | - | CATLTRQSNQPQHF | TGTGCCACCCTCACAAGGCAGAGCAATCAGCCCCAGCATTTT
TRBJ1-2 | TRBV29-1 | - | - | CSVGPGIFFNGYTF | TGCAGCGTGGGCCCAGGGATTTTTTTTAATGGCTACACCTTC
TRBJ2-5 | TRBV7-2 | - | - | CASSKRDIPLETQYF | TGTGCCAGCAGCAAACGGGACATACCATTAGAGACCCAGTACTTC
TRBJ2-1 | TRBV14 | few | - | CASSHGLYNEQFF | TGTGCCAGCAGCCACGGACTGTACAATGAGCAGTTCTTC
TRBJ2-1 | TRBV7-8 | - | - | CASSQRPDSSYNEQFF | TGTGCCAGCAGCCAAAGACCGGACAGCTCCTACAATGAGCAGTTCTTC
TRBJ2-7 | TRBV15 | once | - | CATSRDLREEQYF | TGTGCCACCAGCAGAGATTTGAGGGAGGAGCAGTACTTC
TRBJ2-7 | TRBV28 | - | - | CASSPSQGGQQYF | TGTGCCAGCAGCCCATCCCAGGGAGGCCAGCAGTACTTC
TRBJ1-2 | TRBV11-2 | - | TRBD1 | CASSLDLQGGGYTF | TGTGCCAGCAGCTTAGATTTACAGGGGGGAGGCTACACCTTC
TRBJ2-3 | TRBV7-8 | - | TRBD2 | CASSLVSGRSRNTQYF | TGTGCCAGCAGCTTAGTGAGCGGGAGAAGTAGAAATACGCAGTATTTT
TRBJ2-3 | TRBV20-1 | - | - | CSASREDGGDTQYF | TGCAGTGCTAGTAGGGAGGACGGGGGAGATACGCAGTATTTT
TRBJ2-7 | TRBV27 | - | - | CASILDRDGTYEQYF | -
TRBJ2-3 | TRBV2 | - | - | CAGRQSSTDTQYF | TGTGCCGGGAGACAGTCTAGCACAGATACGCAGTATTTT
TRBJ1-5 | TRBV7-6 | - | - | CASSPTQAINQPQHF | TGTGCCAGCAGTCCAACACAGGCGATAAATCAGCCCCAGCATTTT
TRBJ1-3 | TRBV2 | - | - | CASVNQDFSGNTIYF | TGTGCCAGCGTCAATCAGGACTTCTCTGGAAACACCATATATTTT
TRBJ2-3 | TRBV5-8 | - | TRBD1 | CASSWGQGGTDTQYF | TGTGCCAGCAGCTGGGGACAGGGAGGCACAGATACGCAGTATTTT
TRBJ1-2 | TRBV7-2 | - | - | CASSLGRNYGYTF | TGTGCCAGCAGCTTGGGCAGGAACTATGGCTACACCTTC
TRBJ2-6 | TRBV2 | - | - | CASRPRVRAGANVLTF | TGTGCCAGCAGACCCCGGGTCAGGGCTGGGGCCAACGTCCTGACTTTC
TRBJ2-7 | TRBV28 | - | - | CASEKLDRYEQYF | TGTGCCAGCGAAAAACTAGACCGCTACGAGCAGTACTTC
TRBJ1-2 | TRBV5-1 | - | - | CASSLTWDIITDGYTF | TGCGCCAGCAGCTTGACCTGGGACATCATTACCGATGGCTACACCTTC
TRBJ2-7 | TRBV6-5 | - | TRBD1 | CASTGTDHYEQYF | TGTGCCAGCACCGGGACAGACCACTACGAGCAGTACTTC
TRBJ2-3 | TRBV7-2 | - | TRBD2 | CASSETSGGADTQYF | TGTGCCAGCAGCGAGACTAGCGGGGGGGCCGATACGCAGTATTTT
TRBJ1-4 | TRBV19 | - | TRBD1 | CASNQGVREKLFF | TGTGCCAGTAACCAGGGGGTACGTGAAAAACTGTTTTTT
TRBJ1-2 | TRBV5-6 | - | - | CASNNAPGEQDGYTF | TGTGCCAGCAACAACGCCCCAGGGGAACAGGATGGCTACACCTTC
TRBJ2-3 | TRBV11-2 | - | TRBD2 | CASSFTKRGGSDTQYF | TGTGCCAGCAGCTTTACGAAGAGGGGAGGGTCAGATACGCAGTATTTT
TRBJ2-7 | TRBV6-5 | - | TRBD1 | CASSYPGTEEQYF | TGTGCCAGCAGTTATCCCGGGACAGAGGAGCAGTACTTC
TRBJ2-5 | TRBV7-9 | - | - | CASSQTGFGQETQYF | TGTGCCAGCAGCCAGACTGGTTTCGGACAAGAGACCCAGTACTTC
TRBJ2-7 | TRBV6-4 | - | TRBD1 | CASRYPGGSSYEQYF | TGTGCCAGCAGATACCCAGGGGGTTCTTCCTACGAGCAGTACTTC
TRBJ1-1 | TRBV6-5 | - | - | CASSPRDGGGTEAFF | TGTGCCAGCAGTCCCCGTGATGGAGGAGGTACTGAAGCTTTCTTT
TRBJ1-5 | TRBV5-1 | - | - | CASSLEGSNQPQHF | TGCGCCAGCAGCTTGGAGGGGAGCAATCAGCCCCAGCATTTT
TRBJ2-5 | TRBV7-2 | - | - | CASSFLGAQYF | TGTGCCAGCAGCTTTCTGGGGGCCCAGTACTTC
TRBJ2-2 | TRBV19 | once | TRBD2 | CASSGRASGGLFF | TGTGCCAGTAGCGGGAGGGCCTCCGGGGGGCTGTTTTTT
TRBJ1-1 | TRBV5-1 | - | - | CASKGPLHTEAFF | TGCGCCAGCAAAGGTCCACTGCACACTGAAGCTTTCTTT
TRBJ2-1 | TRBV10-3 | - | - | CATSSDREQFF | TGTGCCACCAGCTCTGATCGGGAGCAGTTCTTC
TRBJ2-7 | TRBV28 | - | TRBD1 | CASGRGRYEQYF | TGTGCCAGCGGCAGGGGGCGGTACGAGCAGTACTTC
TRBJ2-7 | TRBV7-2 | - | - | CASSLDLYEQYF | TGTGCCAGCAGCCTCGACTTGTACGAGCAGTACTTC
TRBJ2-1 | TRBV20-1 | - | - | CSASSGIIEQFF | TGCAGTGCTAGTAGTGGGATCATTGAGCAGTTCTTC
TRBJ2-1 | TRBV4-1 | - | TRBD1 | CASSQGQGDEQFF | TGCGCCAGCAGCCAGGGACAGGGTGATGAGCAGTTCTTC
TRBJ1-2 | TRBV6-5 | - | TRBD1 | CASSAGQGQHYGYTF | TGTGCCAGCAGCGCTGGACAGGGGCAACACTATGGCTACACCTTC
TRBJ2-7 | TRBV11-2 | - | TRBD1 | CASSFVTGVLSYEQYF | TGTGCCAGCAGCTTTGTGACAGGGGTCCTCTCCTACGAGCAGTACTTC
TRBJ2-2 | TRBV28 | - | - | CASSPLIGELFF | TGTGCCAGCAGTCCCTTGATCGGGGAGCTGTTTTTT
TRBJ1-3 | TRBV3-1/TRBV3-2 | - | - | CASSQGGGNTIYF | TGTGCCAGCAGTCAAGGGGGAGGAAACACCATATATTTT
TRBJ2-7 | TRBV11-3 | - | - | CASSQRDGLEQYF | TGTGCCAGCAGCCAAAGGGACGGACTCGAGCAGTACTTC
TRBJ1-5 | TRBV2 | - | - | CASSEGFTGQPQHF | TGTGCCAGCAGTGAGGGGTTCACAGGGCAGCCCCAGCATTTT
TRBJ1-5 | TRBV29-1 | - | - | CSVGTDSNQPQHF | TGCAGCGTTGGGACAGATAGCAATCAGCCCCAGCATTTT
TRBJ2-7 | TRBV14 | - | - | CASSEIGTLSYEQYF | TGTGCCAGCAGCGAAATCGGGACCCTCTCCTACGAGCAGTACTTC
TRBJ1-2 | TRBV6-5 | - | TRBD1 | CASSNRGRLGYTF | TGTGCCAGCAGTAACAGGGGGCGCCTGGGCTACACCTTC
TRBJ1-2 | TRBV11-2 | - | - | CASSSTGGYGYTF | TGTGCCAGCAGCTCGACTGGGGGTTATGGCTACACCTTC
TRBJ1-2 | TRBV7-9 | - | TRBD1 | CASSSTSMDRARLEGYTF | TGTGCCAGCAGCTCTACTTCTATGGACAGGGCTCGGCTAGAAGGCTACACCTTC